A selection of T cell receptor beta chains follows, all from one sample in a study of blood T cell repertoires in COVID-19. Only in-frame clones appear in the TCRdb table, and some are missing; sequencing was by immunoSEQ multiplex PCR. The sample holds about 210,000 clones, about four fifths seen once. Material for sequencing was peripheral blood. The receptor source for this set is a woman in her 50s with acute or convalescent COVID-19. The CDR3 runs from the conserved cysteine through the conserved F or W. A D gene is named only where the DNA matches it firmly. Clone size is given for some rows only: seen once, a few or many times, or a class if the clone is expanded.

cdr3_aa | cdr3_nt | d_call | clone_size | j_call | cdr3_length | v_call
CATSDPGQGDSQPQHF | TGTGCCACCAGTGACCCGGGACAGGGGGATTCTCAGCCCCAGCATTTT | TRBD1 | NA | TRBJ1-5 | 16 | TRBV24-1
CASGGKGPLHF | TGTGCCAGCGGGGGGAAGGGACCCCTCCACTTT | NA | NA | TRBJ1-6 | 11 | TRBV9
CASSLSTGGLETQYF | TGCGCCAGCAGCTTGAGCACAGGGGGCCTAGAGACCCAGTACTTC | TRBD1 | once | TRBJ2-5 | 15 | TRBV5-1
CASSLPGVARHNEQFF | TGTGCCAGCAGCCTCCCCGGGGTAGCGCGGCACAATGAGCAGTTCTTC | NA | once | TRBJ2-1 | 16 | TRBV11-2
CASSFRPPVGTSGEPDTQYF | TGCGCCAGCAGCTTCCGTCCCCCGGTCGGGACTAGCGGGGAGCCAGATACGCAGTATTTT | TRBD2 | NA | TRBJ2-3 | 20 | TRBV5-1
CAWSVSWREQYF | TGTGCCTGGAGTGTTAGCTGGAGGGAGCAGTACTTC | NA | NA | TRBJ2-7 | 12 | TRBV30
CATSDLSGFRNQPQHF | TGTGCCACCAGTGATTTGTCAGGATTCCGGAATCAGCCCCAGCATTTT | NA | NA | TRBJ1-5 | 16 | TRBV24-1
CATSNSRTGGYNEQFF | TGTGCCACCAGCAACTCCAGGACAGGTGGATACAATGAGCAGTTCTTC | TRBD1 | NA | TRBJ2-1 | 16 | TRBV15
CAWIPVGREYGYTF | TGTGCCTGGATTCCAGTCGGCAGGGAATATGGCTACACCTTC | NA | NA | TRBJ1-2 | 14 | TRBV30
CASSPRSHEQYF | TGTGCCAGCAGCCCCCGGTCCCACGAGCAGTACTTC | NA | NA | TRBJ2-7 | 12 | TRBV7-8
CASTLGTGSSTDTQYF | TGTGCCAGTACCCTAGGGACAGGGTCTAGCACAGATACGCAGTATTTT | TRBD1 | NA | TRBJ2-3 | 16 | TRBV19
CASSWGVQETQYF | TGTGCCAGCAGTTGGGGAGTTCAAGAGACCCAGTACTTC | NA | NA | TRBJ2-5 | 13 | TRBV28
CASSREGRKNEQFF | TGTGCCAGCAGTCGGGAGGGCCGAAAGAATGAGCAGTTCTTC | TRBD2 | NA | TRBJ2-1 | 14 | TRBV2
CASKGGTGREQYF | TGTGCCAGCAAAGGAGGGACAGGTCGGGAGCAGTACTTC | TRBD1 | NA | TRBJ2-7 | 13 | TRBV28
CASSLGTLSGNTIYF | TGCGCCAGCAGCTTGGGGACTCTCTCTGGAAACACCATATATTTT | NA | NA | TRBJ1-3 | 15 | TRBV5-1
CASSLSQGANYGYTF | TGTGCCAGCAGTTTATCGCAGGGGGCAAACTATGGCTACACCTTC | TRBD1 | NA | TRBJ1-2 | 15 | TRBV27
CAVRRENTGELFF | TGTGCTGTTCGACGGGAGAACACCGGGGAGCTGTTTTTT | NA | NA | TRBJ2-2 | 13 | TRBV6-5
CATSSSYEQFF | TGTGCCACCAGCAGTAGTTATGAGCAGTTCTTC | NA | NA | TRBJ2-1 | 11 | TRBV15
CASSPRGSPGELFF | TGCGCCAGCAGTCCCCGGGGGAGTCCCGGGGAGCTGTTTTTT | NA | few | TRBJ2-2 | 14 | TRBV10-1
CATSWGLASLNEQFF | TGTGCCACCAGCTGGGGACTAGCGAGTCTCAATGAGCAGTTCTTC | TRBD2 | once | TRBJ2-1 | 15 | TRBV24-1
CASSPARREGQETQYF | TGTGCCAGCTCACCTGCTAGGCGGGAGGGCCAAGAGACCCAGTACTTC | TRBD2 | many | TRBJ2-5 | 16 | TRBV18
CASSPGSNTGELFF | TGTGCCAGCAGCCCCGGGTCGAACACCGGGGAGCTGTTTTTT | NA | NA | TRBJ2-2 | 14 | TRBV7-3
CASSSQAIRSGANVLTF | TGTGCCAGCAGCTCACAGGCTATTCGCTCTGGGGCCAACGTCCTGACTTTC | NA | NA | TRBJ2-6 | 17 | TRBV7-2
CSVLGQATQETQYF | TGCAGCGTCCTCGGACAGGCGACCCAAGAGACCCAGTACTTC | TRBD1 | NA | TRBJ2-5 | 14 | TRBV29-1
CAISPRGFLANVLTF | TGTGCCATCAGTCCCCGAGGGTTCTTGGCCAACGTCCTGACTTTC | NA | NA | TRBJ2-6 | 15 | TRBV10-3
CASSLANGRQPQHF | TGTGCCAGCAGCTTAGCGAACGGCAGGCAGCCCCAGCATTTT | NA | NA | TRBJ1-5 | 14 | TRBV7-9
CASSPRAGGTYNEQFF | TGTGCCAGCTCACCACGGGCGGGAGGGACCTACAATGAGCAGTTCTTC | TRBD2 | few | TRBJ2-1 | 16 | TRBV18
CASRQTGSSGYTF | TGTGCCAGCAGGCAGACAGGGTCCAGCGGCTACACCTTC | TRBD1 | NA | TRBJ1-2 | 13 | TRBV6-1
CATGQGANEQYF | TGCGCCACGGGACAGGGGGCAAACGAGCAGTACTTC | TRBD1 | NA | TRBJ2-7 | 12 | TRBV10-2
CATRVGVAGDNEQFF | TGTGCCACCAGGGTTGGGGTAGCGGGTGATAATGAGCAGTTCTTC | TRBD2 | NA | TRBJ2-1 | 15 | TRBV10-3
CASSLSGTGRSGELFF | TGTGCCAGCAGTTTGTCCGGGACAGGACGTTCGGGGGAGCTGTTTTTT | TRBD1 | NA | TRBJ2-2 | 16 | TRBV28
CASSRTGSNEKLFF | TGTGCCAGCAGCCGGACAGGGTCTAATGAAAAACTGTTTTTT | TRBD1 | NA | TRBJ1-4 | 14 | TRBV5-5
CASSYRPSSGSDEQYF | TGTGCCAGCAGTTACAGGCCAAGTAGCGGGAGTGACGAGCAGTACTTC | TRBD2 | NA | TRBJ2-7 | 16 | TRBV6-5
CASSYQAAGNTEAFF | TGTGCCAGCAGTTACCAAGCGGCGGGGAACACTGAAGCTTTCTTT | NA | NA | TRBJ1-1 | 15 | TRBV6-2/TRBV6-3
CAISDRVDSGPKQYEQYF | TGTGCCATCAGTGACAGAGTGGATAGCGGTCCAAAACAATACGAGCAGTACTTC | NA | NA | TRBJ2-7 | 18 | TRBV10-3
CASTARIGPGGEQYF | TGTGCCAGTACGGCGCGAATCGGGCCCGGGGGCGAGCAGTACTTC | NA | many | TRBJ2-7 | 15 | TRBV19
CASSLAGANTGELFF | TGCGCCAGCAGCTTGGCGGGAGCGAACACCGGGGAGCTGTTTTTT | NA | NA | TRBJ2-2 | 15 | TRBV5-1
CASSLQASGTDTQYF | TGCGCCAGCAGCTTGCAGGCTAGCGGCACAGATACGCAGTATTTT | NA | NA | TRBJ2-3 | 15 | TRBV5-1
CASSQLGGEQYF | TGCGCCAGCAGCCAACTAGGGGGCGAGCAGTACTTC | NA | NA | TRBJ2-7 | 12 | TRBV4-1
CATSRDRVAGRTGELFF | TGTGCCACCAGCAGAGATCGAGTAGCGGGGCGGACCGGGGAGCTGTTTTTT | TRBD2 | NA | TRBJ2-2 | 17 | TRBV15
CASSSRVTEAFF | TGTGCCAGCAGCTCCAGGGTCACTGAAGCTTTCTTT | NA | NA | TRBJ1-1 | 12 | TRBV7-2
CASSQPGGSKTQYF | TGTGCCAGTAGCCAACCGGGGGGCTCCAAGACCCAGTACTTC | NA | few | TRBJ2-5 | 14 | TRBV19
CATLLTGFYKKTQYF | TGTGCCACCCTACTCACGGGATTTTACAAGAAGACCCAGTACTTC | NA | NA | TRBJ2-5 | 15 | TRBV5-8
CASSPGWGPTIGGYTF | TGTGCCAGCAGTCCTGGGTGGGGGCCAACCATTGGCGGCTACACCTTC | NA | NA | TRBJ1-2 | 16 | TRBV28
CASSEYEADTQYF | TGTGCCAGCAGTGAATATGAAGCGGATACGCAGTATTTT | NA | NA | TRBJ2-3 | 13 | TRBV25-1
CAWSREGAGNTIYF | TGTGCCTGGAGTCGGGAGGGTGCTGGAAACACCATATATTTT | NA | few | TRBJ1-3 | 14 | TRBV30
CASRGTNRVGWGNTEAFF | TGTGCCAGCAGAGGTACGAACAGGGTAGGTTGGGGAAACACTGAAGCTTTCTTT | NA | NA | TRBJ1-1 | 18 | TRBV27
CASSNPTGGGGTEAFF | TGTGCCAGTAGTAACCCGACAGGGGGAGGAGGCACTGAAGCTTTCTTT | TRBD1 | once | TRBJ1-1 | 16 | TRBV19
CASSKTANTEAFF | TGTGCCAGCAGCAAGACAGCGAACACTGAAGCTTTCTTT | NA | few | TRBJ1-1 | 13 | TRBV5-6